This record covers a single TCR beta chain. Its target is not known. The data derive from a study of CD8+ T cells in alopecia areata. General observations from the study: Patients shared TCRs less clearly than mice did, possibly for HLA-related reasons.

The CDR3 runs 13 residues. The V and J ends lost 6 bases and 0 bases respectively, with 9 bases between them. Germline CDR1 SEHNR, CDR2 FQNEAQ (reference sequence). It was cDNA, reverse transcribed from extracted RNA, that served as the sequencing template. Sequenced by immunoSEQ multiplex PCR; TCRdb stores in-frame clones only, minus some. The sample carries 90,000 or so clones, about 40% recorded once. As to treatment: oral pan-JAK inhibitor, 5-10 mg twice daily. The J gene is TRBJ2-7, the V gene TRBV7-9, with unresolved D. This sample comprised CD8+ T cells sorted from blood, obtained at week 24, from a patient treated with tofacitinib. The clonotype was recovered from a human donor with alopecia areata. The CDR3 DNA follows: TGTGCCAGCAGTGCCGGTGGCTCCTACGAGCAGTACTTC. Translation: CASSAGGSYEQYF.